The 13 T cell receptor beta chains presented below share a single source sample, sequenced in a study of naive and memory T cell subsets. An equimolar mix of two oligonucleotides served as the beta constant-region primer for TRBC1 and TRBC2. TCRdb itself ran the UMI-ligation and nested PCR reads through MiXCR, one entry per CDR3 protein. The data show under 150,000 distinct CDR3 sequences, 15% to 20% seen once. The sequenced sample consisted of naive CD4+ T cells from blood. The receptor source for this set is a human donor in good health.

The chain uses TRBV4-1 and TRBJ1-3, with D uncertain. CDR1 and CDR2 from the germline V gene are MGHRA and YSYEKL. Between the trimmed V and J ends, which lost 4 bases and 0 bases, there was a span of 10 bases. The CDR3 sequence is 15 residues long. The CDR3 region has the DNA TGCGCCAGCAGCCTAAGGGCGGGCTCTGGAAACACCATATATTTT. This translates into CASSLRAGSGNTIYF.

This clonotype was observed a few times. The chain couples TRBV5-1 to TRBJ2-7, with 8 nucleotides matching TRBD1. The CDR3 covers 15 residues. Germline V lookup: CDR1 SGHRS, CDR2 YFSETQ. V was pared by 4 bases and J by 6 bases, with 12 bases of the junction left unmatched. In nucleotides, the CDR3 is TGCGCCAGCAGCCCAGACAGGGGCACAGGGCGCGAGCAGTACTTC. It translates to CASSPDRGTGREQYF.

This chain connects TRBV2 to TRBJ2-1; TRBD2 aligns across 13 bases. Per germline, CDR1 SNHLY and CDR2 FYNNEI. This CDR3 region has 15 residues. Trimming took 6 bases from V and 16 from J; bases not matched to a gene: 15. This chain's CDR3 is CASSGFLLAGGVTFF. CDR3 nucleotides: TGTGCCAGCAGCGGTTTTTTACTAGCGGGAGGGGTGACCTTCTTC.

This chain uses TRBV24-1 with TRBJ1-2; D is undetermined. Germline CDR1 is KGHDR and CDR2 is SFDVKD. V lost 0 bases to trimming and J lost 8 bases, with 12 bases between them. This CDR3 spans 14 amino acids. CDR3 in DNA: TGTGCCACCAGTGATTTGCCGGGGAATGAGGGCTACACCTTC. Translation: CATSDLPGNEGYTF.

Only a few counts were recorded for this clonotype. The chain recombines TRBV5-5 with TRBJ2-3; 7 nucleotides align to TRBD2. CDR1 is SGHKS and CDR2 is YYEKEE in the germline V gene (reference sequence). The CDR3 is made up of 16 amino acids. Trimming removed 0 bases from V and 2 bases from J; junction bases left unmatched: 6. CDR3 sequence (DNA): TGTGCCAGCAGCTTGGGGGCGCTAGCGGCCACAGATACGCAGTATTTT. Encoded protein: CASSLGALAATDTQYF.

The DNA of the CDR3 is TGTGCCAGCTCACCCCTGGGAGGCGAAGAGACCCAGTACTTC. Translating it yields CASSPLGGEETQYF. The rearrangement links TRBV18 to TRBJ2-5, with a possible D match to TRBD2 (6 bases). The CDR3 has 14 residues. Germline-derived CDR1 and CDR2 are KGHSH and LQKENI. V lost 3 bases to trimming and J lost 3 bases, with 11 bases between them.

There are a few counts of this clonotype. This chain uses TRBV20-1 with TRBJ2-5; TRBD2 agrees at 8 bases. V shed 5 bases, J shed 2 bases, and the junction held 7 bases outside the gene matches. CDR3 length: 14 residues. The germline gives CDR1 DFQATT, CDR2 SNEGSKA (reference sequence). The CDR3 DNA sequence: TGCAGTGCTCGGGGCCCTAGCGGGCAAGAGACCCAGTACTTC. Its translation is CSARGPSGQETQYF.

The chain recombines TRBV25-1 with TRBJ1-1; perhaps TRBD1 as D (5 bases). The CDR3 totals 15 residues. The germline CDR1 and CDR2 sequences are MGHDK and SYGVNS. V lost 1 base and J lost 1, with 10 bases in between. CDR3 sequence: CASSEWEGRNTEAFF. CDR3 bases: TGTGCCAGCAGTGAATGGGAGGGGAGGAACACTGAAGCTTTCTTT.

This chain joins TRBV11-2 and TRBJ1-4, with D possibly TRBD1 on 6 matching bases. The length of the CDR3 is 15 residues. Germline V gene lookup returns CDR1 SGHAT and CDR2 FQNNGV. Trimming stripped 6 bases from V and 3 bases from J, with 14 bases between. In DNA form, the CDR3 reads TGTGCCAGCAGGAAGCCGGGACAAGCTAATGAAAAACTGTTTTTT. Its translation is CASRKPGQANEKLFF.

The rearrangement joins TRBV28 to TRBJ2-7, with 9 bases identical to TRBD1. Germline loops: CDR1 MDHEN, CDR2 SYDVKM. After removal of 5 bases from V and 4 bases from J, the junction contained 9 bases not matched to a gene. The CDR3 contains 15 residues. CDR3 sequence (DNA): TGTGCCAGCAGTCCAGAGACAGGGGGACGTTACGAGCAGTACTTC. Protein sequence: CASSPETGGRYEQYF.

This clonotype was observed a few times. The CDR3 loop is CASSLSQGGTYEQYF. The CDR3, as DNA: TGTGCCAGCAGCTTATCCCAGGGAGGGACCTACGAGCAGTACTTC. The V and J genes are TRBV7-9 and TRBJ2-7, with TRBD2 identical over 7 bases. CDR1 and CDR2 from the germline V gene are SEHNR and FQNEAQ (reference sequence). The CDR3 extends over 15 amino acids. Unmatched junction bases numbered 6, after V lost 2 bases and J lost 2 bases.

This clonotype has a handful of counts. The chain links TRBV19 to TRBJ2-7, with D tentatively TRBD1 or TRBD2 (5 bases each). The CDR3 has 14 amino acids. Germline loops: CDR1 LNHDA, CDR2 SQIVND (reference sequence). The V end was cut by 8 bases, the J end by 2 bases, with 16 bases between. The CDR3 DNA reads TGTGCCAGTGGACCCGGGACGCCAACCTACGAGCAGTACTTC. Translating it yields CASGPGTPTYEQYF.

This chain links TRBV7-9 with TRBJ2-7; D may correspond to TRBD1 or TRBD2 (5 bases each). The V end lost 3 bases, the J end lost 0 bases, and 18 bases lay between the germline ends. The germline gives CDR1 SEHNR, CDR2 FQNEAQ (reference sequence). The CDR3 runs 17 residues. CDR3 in amino acids: CASSFALGTESSYEQYF. CDR3 nucleotides: TGTGCCAGCAGCTTTGCCCTCGGGACCGAAAGCTCCTACGAGCAGTACTTC.